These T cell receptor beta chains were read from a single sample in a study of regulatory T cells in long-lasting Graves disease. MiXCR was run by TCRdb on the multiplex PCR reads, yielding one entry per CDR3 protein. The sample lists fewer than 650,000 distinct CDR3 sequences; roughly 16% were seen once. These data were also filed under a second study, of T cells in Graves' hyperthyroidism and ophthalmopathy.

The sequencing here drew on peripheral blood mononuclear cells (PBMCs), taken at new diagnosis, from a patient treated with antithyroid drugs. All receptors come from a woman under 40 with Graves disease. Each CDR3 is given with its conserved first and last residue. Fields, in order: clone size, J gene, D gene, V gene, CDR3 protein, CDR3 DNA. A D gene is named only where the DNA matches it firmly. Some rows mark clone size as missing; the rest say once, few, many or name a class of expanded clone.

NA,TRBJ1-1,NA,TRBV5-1,CASSREIRATEAFF,TGCGCCAGCAGCCGTGAAATTAGGGCGACTGAAGCTTTCTTT
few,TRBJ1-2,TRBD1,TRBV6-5,CASSSPGQEPYGYTF,TGTGCCAGCAGTTCCCCGGGACAGGAGCCCTATGGCTACACCTTC
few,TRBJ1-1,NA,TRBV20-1,CSAPPTDTEAFF,TGCAGTGCTCCACCGACGGACACTGAAGCTTTCTTT
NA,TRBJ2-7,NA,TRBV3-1,CASSQDRDPYEQYF,TGTGCCAGCAGCCAAGATCGAGACCCCTACGAGCAGTACTTC
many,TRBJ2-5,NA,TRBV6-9,CASSSGDQTETQYF,TGTGCCAGCAGTTCTGGGGACCAAACAGAGACCCAGTACTTC
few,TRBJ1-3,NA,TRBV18,CASSKGTTLSGNTIYF,TGTGCCAGCTCAAAGGGGACTACCCTCTCTGGAAACACCATATATTTT
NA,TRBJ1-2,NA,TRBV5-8,CASSLYVDGYTF,TGTGCCAGCAGCTTATATGTGGATGGCTACACCTTC
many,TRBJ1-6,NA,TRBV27,CASTLLSSYNSPLHF,TGTGCCAGCACCCTGCTCAGCTCCTATAATTCACCCCTCCACTTT
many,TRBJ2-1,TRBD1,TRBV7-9,CASSLTDWTGNEQFF,TGTGCCAGCAGCTTAACCGATTGGACAGGCAATGAGCAGTTCTTC
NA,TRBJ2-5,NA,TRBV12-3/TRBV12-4,CASRTRTEQETQYF,TGTGCCAGCCGGACCCGAACCGAACAAGAGACCCAGTACTTC
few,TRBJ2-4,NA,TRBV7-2,CASSDSWENIQYF,TGTGCCAGCAGCGATTCGTGGGAAAACATTCAGTACTTC
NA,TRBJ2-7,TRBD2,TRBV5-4,CASSIPGTRSNEQYF,TGTGCCAGCAGCATTCCCGGGACTAGGTCGAACGAGCAGTACTTC
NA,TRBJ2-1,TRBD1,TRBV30,CAWRRQGTYNEQFF,TGTGCCTGGAGGAGACAGGGTACCTACAATGAGCAGTTCTTC
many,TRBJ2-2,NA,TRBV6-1,CASTTSGRGNTGELFF,TGTGCCAGCACAACCTCCGGGCGGGGGAACACCGGGGAGCTGTTTTTT
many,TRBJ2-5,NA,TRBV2,CASSDFREQETQYF,TGTGCCAGCAGTGATTTTAGGGAACAAGAGACCCAGTACTTC
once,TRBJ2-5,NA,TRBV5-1,CATKDSSEETQYF,TGCGCCACCAAAGACAGTAGCGAAGAGACCCAGTACTTC
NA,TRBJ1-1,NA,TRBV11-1,CASSFGRSTEAFF,TGTGCCAGCAGCTTCGGACGGTCCACTGAAGCTTTCTTT
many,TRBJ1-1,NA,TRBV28,CASSSGVTEAFF,TGTGCCAGCAGTTCTGGGGTCACTGAAGCTTTCTTT
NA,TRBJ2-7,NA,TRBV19,CASSIISATNEQYF,TGTGCCAGTAGCATCATCTCCGCGACAAACGAGCAGTACTTC
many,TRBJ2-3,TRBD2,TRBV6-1,CASIPGRKDTDTQYF,TGTGCCAGCATCCCCGGGAGGAAGGACACAGATACGCAGTATTTT
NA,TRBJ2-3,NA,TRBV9,CASSAPAGASTDTQYF,TGTGCCAGCAGCGCCCCCGCAGGGGCGTCCACAGATACGCAGTATTTT
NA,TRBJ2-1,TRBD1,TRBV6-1,CASTHQDRPTSYNEQFF,TGTGCCAGCACCCACCAGGACAGGCCCACCTCCTACAATGAGCAGTTCTTC
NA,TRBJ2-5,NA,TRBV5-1,CASSSQGRGETQYF,TGCGCCAGCAGCTCACAGGGTCGGGGGGAGACCCAGTACTTC
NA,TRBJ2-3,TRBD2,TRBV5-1,CASRGTSGPLQGTDTQYF,TGCGCCAGCAGGGGGACTAGCGGGCCACTCCAAGGGACAGATACGCAGTATTTT
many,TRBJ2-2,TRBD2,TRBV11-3,CASSLGQREIGELFF,TGTGCCAGCAGCTTAGGGCAGCGGGAAATCGGGGAGCTGTTTTTT
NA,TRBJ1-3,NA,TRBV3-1,CASSQVGGNTMYF,TGTGCCAGCAGCCAAGTTGGTGGAAACACCATGTATTTT
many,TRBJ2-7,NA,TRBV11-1,CASSETWVGRPYEQYF,TGTGCCAGCAGCGAAACCTGGGTAGGCAGACCCTACGAGCAGTACTTC
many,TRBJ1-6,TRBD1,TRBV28,CASSGTVYSPLHF,TGTGCCAGCAGCGGGACAGTATATTCACCCCTCCACTTT
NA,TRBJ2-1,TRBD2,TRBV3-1,CASSQGLAAEQFF,TGTGCCAGCAGCCAAGGACTAGCGGCTGAGCAGTTCTTC
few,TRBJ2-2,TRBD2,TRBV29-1,CSATSLRGLLNTGELFF,TGCAGCGCTACATCCTTAAGGGGACTACTCAACACCGGGGAGCTGTTTTTT
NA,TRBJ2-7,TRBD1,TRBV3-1,CAGRQGWNSYEQYF,TGTGCCGGCCGACAGGGGTGGAACTCCTACGAGCAGTACTTC
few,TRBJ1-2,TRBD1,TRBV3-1,CASSPSGTGNGYTF,TGTGCCAGCAGCCCTTCGGGGACAGGTAATGGCTACACCTTC